This is a list of T cell receptor beta chains from one sample in a study of blood T cell repertoires in COVID-19. TCRdb's copy holds only in-frame clones and misses some; the assay was immunoSEQ multiplex PCR. The table lists 350,000 to 500,000 clones, more than 70% of them singletons. Source material: PBMCs or T cells enriched from blood (not recorded which). The receptors were sampled from a woman aged 18-30 years who had been exposed to COVID-19. Each CDR3 is given without its conserved first and last residue. The D gene is left open where the match is weak.

v_call,d_call,cdr3_aa
TRBV5-6,.,ASSLYADSSSYEQY
TRBV3-1/TRBV3-2,.,ASSQIAGNSYEQY
TRBV5-1,.,ASSLMGVAGFSYNEQF
TRBV11-2,TRBD2,ASRLRGSGTGELF
TRBV28,.,ASSLSGSRAGYT
TRBV18,.,ASSPPGLSSGNTIY
TRBV7-7,.,ASSPDRDNEQF
TRBV19,TRBD1,AVTAGTGGFQPQH
TRBV14,.,ASSSLWDTQSYEQY
TRBV7-9,TRBD1,ASSLPRRQGVDEKLF
TRBV7-6,TRBD2,ASSQRLAGDEQY
TRBV18,.,ASSPQPDTQY
TRBV2,.,ASSEATAAQGGYT
TRBV6-5,.,AGGGTVGNEQF
TRBV6-2/TRBV6-3,TRBD1,ASSWGQGLSEQY
TRBV4-1,TRBD2,ASSQDLVPAGRVSTDTQY
TRBV27,.,ASSSRTEAF
TRBV9,.,ASSVAGGSSPLH
TRBV3-1/TRBV3-2,.,ASSQEYGDAQF
TRBV6-9,.,ASSYATASYEQY
TRBV19,.,ASSLFGQSTNSPLH
TRBV5-1,TRBD1,ASSLVAAGGAHEQY
TRBV6-5,TRBD1,ASSYDRVDTEAF
TRBV18,.,ASSLDQTSGNTIY
TRBV13,TRBD1,ASSSADRVGLEKLF
TRBV9,TRBD2,ASSVRGGSRTDTQY
TRBV5-6,.,ASSFPRGAYEQY
TRBV9,.,ASSVVGRKSTDTQY
TRBV4-3,TRBD1,ASSQTDRPTEAF
TRBV9,.,ASSPSGGSPYGYT
TRBV7-2,.,ASSQPGLRTGELF
TRBV14,TRBD2,ASSLLAGAPYEQY
TRBV11-3,.,ASSFQLAGTGELF
TRBV19,TRBD2,ASSIRGTSTTGANVLT
TRBV4-2,.,ASSQGMGGGQPQH
TRBV7-9,.,ASSSARRGGDTQY
TRBV3-1/TRBV3-2,TRBD2,ASSQESGLAGDQETQY
TRBV15,.,ATSKTTATNSPLH
TRBV18,TRBD1,ASSSGQQETQY
TRBV4-1,TRBD2,ASSQAAGGVDEQY
TRBV18,TRBD1,ASSQPRTGSEQY
TRBV11-2,TRBD1,ASSAGDRGPYEQY
TRBV2,.,ASRSETANEQF
TRBV28,.,ASRSPWPNSPLH
TRBV6-5,.,ASSGVPGNTIY
TRBV30,.,AWSADRHSGNTIY
TRBV24-1,.,ATSDFGREQF
TRBV2,.,ASSVRETQY
TRBV7-9,.,ASSLGAGGYEQY
TRBV5-1,TRBD2,ASSIGLAGFNEQF
TRBV6-2/TRBV6-3,TRBD2,ASSGSGGASEQF
TRBV5-4,TRBD1,ASSLADRGNSPLH
TRBV28,TRBD2,ASSTGTSYDNEQF
TRBV28,.,ASKWGQNFRPQH